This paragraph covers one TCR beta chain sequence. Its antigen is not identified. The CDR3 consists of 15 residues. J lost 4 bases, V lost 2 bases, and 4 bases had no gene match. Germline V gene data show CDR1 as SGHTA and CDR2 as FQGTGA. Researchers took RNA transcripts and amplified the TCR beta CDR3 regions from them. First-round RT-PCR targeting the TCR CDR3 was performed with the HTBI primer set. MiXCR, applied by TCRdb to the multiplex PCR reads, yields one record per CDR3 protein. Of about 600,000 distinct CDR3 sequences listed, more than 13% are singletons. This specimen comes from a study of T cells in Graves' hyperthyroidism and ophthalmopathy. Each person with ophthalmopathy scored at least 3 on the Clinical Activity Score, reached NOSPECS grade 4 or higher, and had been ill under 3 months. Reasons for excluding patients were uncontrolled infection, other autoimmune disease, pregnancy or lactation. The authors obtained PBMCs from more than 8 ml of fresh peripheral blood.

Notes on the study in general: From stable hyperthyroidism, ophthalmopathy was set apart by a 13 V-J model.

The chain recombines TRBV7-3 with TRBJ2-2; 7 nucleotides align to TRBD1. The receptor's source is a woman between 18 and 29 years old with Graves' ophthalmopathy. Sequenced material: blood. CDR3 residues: CASSLLQGSTGELFF. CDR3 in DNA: TGTGCCAGCAGCTTACTACAGGGGAGCACCGGGGAGCTGTTTTTT. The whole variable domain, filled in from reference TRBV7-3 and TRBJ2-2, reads GAGVSQTPSNKVTEKGKYVELRCDPISGHTALYWYRQSLGQGPEFLIYFQGTGAADDSGLPNDRFFAVRPEGSVSTLKIQRTERGDSAVYLCASSLLQGSTGELFFGEGSRLTVL.